This TCR beta chain was identified in a study of early T cells in non-severe SARS-CoV-2 infection (dated by TCRdb to 2020 to 2023). A note on the overall study: TCR sequencing used bulk RNA from unsorted whole blood, so alpha and beta chains could not be paired.

Preparation of the library involved 5' RACE. TCRdb records NextSeq 500 as the sequencer. Unique molecular identifiers were attached to individual cDNA molecules in the TCR library protocol so that sequencing error and PCR bias could be corrected. Both TCR alpha and beta chains were sequenced, and tight co-correlation was observed between alpha and beta sequence abundances in each sample. The original pipeline was this. Decombinator V4 was used to perform V gene, J gene and CDR3 annotation of TCR sequences. Expanded TCRs were defined as changing significantly between any two time points under a Poisson model with p below 0.0001. TCR abundances were normalised to the total number of TCRs sequenced per sample and were expressed as counts per million. TRAV1-2 paired with TRAJ12, TRAJ20 or TRAJ33 defined MAIT TCRs, while TRAV10 paired with TRAJ18 defined iNKT TCRs. A search of VDJdb, accessed on 1 November 2021, was run for TCRs annotated to CMV, EBV and SARS-CoV-2, with TCRs annotated for multiple antigens excluded. TCRdb's own reprocessing of the public reads used fastp at Q25 and MiXCR and kept productive beta chains. All rows with the same CDR3 protein become a single entry with the most common DNA and genes. These V and J calls derive from TCRdb rather than the authors' analysis. The sample table contains 40,000 to 55,000 distinct CDR3 sequences; only one count was recorded for about 13% of them. The ten largest make up about 10% of the sample.

Paper-wide results and their limitations: Matching against VDJdb was skewed toward anti-spike CD8 responses, likely underestimated virus-specific expansions, and missed private and CD4 specificities.

The CDR3 starts with the cysteine, ends with the phenylalanine, and has 13 residues. Only CDR3 DNA is held: 39 bases, read in frame from base 1. Reading the germline V gene gives CDR1 SGHTA and CDR2 FQGTGA. The junction shows trimming of 5 bases on V and 6 bases on J, plus 10 bases between the germline ends. Set within a cohort of healthcare workers in London, UK, this nested case-control study involved weekly PCR testing of nasopharyngeal swabs along with blood sampling. Healthcare workers were recruited during the week of the UK lockdown, between 23 and 31 March 2020, and followed weekly for up to about 16 weeks. This clonotype was observed many times. The specificity of this receptor is unknown. No per-base quality is available; no much larger clone lies one base away.

This receptor was obtained from an adult who was a healthcare worker with PCR-confirmed SARS-CoV-2 infection or an uninfected control (not recorded which). In this chain, TRBV7-3 is recombined with TRBJ2-2; TRBD1 is a possible D gene, resting on 5 matching bases. The sequenced material came from whole blood. The CDR3 protein: CASSPRVSGELFF. The DNA reads as follows: TGTGCCAGCAGCCCCAGGGTTTCCGGGGAGCTGTTTTTT.